This T cell receptor beta chain was retrieved from a study of post-analysis software for immune sequencing data. In the study overall: Progressive-relapsing, secondary progressive and relapsing-remitting multiple sclerosis were among the disease courses included. Regarding the study as a whole: When compared against controls, multiple sclerosis patients showed significantly lower normalized Chao1 diversity. Roughly five TRBV segments were more frequent in patients than controls; TRBV5-6, TRBV5-1 and TRBV20-1 belonged to this group.

Prepared TCR beta cDNA libraries contained unique molecular identifiers. Via MiXCR, TCRdb re-called the PCR reads, giving one row per CDR3 protein. The data contain over 300,000 distinct CDR3 sequences, less than 40% of them singletons. Details on this clonotype: The target antigen is unknown.

The germline V and J ends were trimmed by 1 base and 12 bases, with 14 bases remaining between them. Per germline, CDR1 GTSNPN and CDR2 SVGIG (reference sequence). The CDR3 is made up of 12 amino acids. This rearrangement joins TRBV30 to TRBJ2-3; D may be TRBD2 (5 bases). The sequence was obtained from a girl aged 5 to 17 with multiple sclerosis. Sequenced sample: blood. CDR3 residues: CAWSARQAGQYF. CDR3 bases: TGTGCCTGGAGTGCCAGGCAGGCGGGCCAGTATTTT.